The 15 T cell receptor beta chains below were found in one sample sequenced in a study of T cells in Graves' hyperthyroidism and ophthalmopathy. TCR beta CDR3 regions were amplified from RNA. Primed by the HTBI set, a first-round RT-PCR was run on the TCR CDR3. TCRdb re-called the multiplex PCR reads through MiXCR, storing one row per CDR3 protein. The sample holds 450,000 to 650,000 distinct CDR3 sequences, roughly 17% seen once. The sample was blood. All receptors come from a woman aged 18-29 years with Graves' ophthalmopathy.

This clonotype has at least ten counts. This sequence joins TRBV6-1 and TRBJ2-7, with TRBD1 as a possible D gene (6 bases). CDR1 MNHNS and CDR2 SASEGT come from the germline V gene. V dropped 5 bases and J dropped 2 bases, with 10 bases sitting between them. This CDR3 spans 13 amino acids. The CDR3 sequence: CASSRSGAYEQYF. CDR3 bases: TGTGCCAGCAGTCGTTCAGGGGCCTACGAGCAGTACTTC.

The sample holds many counts of this clonotype. CDR3 protein: CASSPLAGGPYNEQFF. The CDR3 DNA reads as TGTGCCAGCAGTCCACTAGCTGGGGGCCCCTACAATGAGCAGTTCTTC. J is TRBJ2-1 and V is TRBV28, with D tentatively TRBD1 or TRBD2 (6 bases each). Trimming cost V 5 bases and J 2 bases, with 16 bases left between them. The germline gives CDR1 MDHEN, CDR2 SYDVKM. CDR3 length: 16 amino acids.

This clonotype was detected only a few times. The genes are TRBV6-6 and TRBJ1-3; 8 bases are shared with TRBD1. Germline V lookup: CDR1 MNHNY, CDR2 SVGAGI (reference sequence). The CDR3 spans 15 residues. V was pared by 0 bases and J by 8 bases, with 6 bases of the junction left unmatched. CDR3 sequence (DNA): TGTGCCAGCAGTTACTCCAGGGGGCAGGGAGACACCATATATTTT. Translated: CASSYSRGQGDTIYF.

This clonotype was recorded at least ten times. The V and J genes are TRBV7-9 and TRBJ2-3; the D is unclear. This CDR3 has 16 residues. V was clipped by 4 bases and J by 1 base, with 15 bases between them. CDR1 and CDR2 from the germline V gene are SEHNR and FQNEAQ (reference sequence). CDR3 in amino acids: CASSSFERLGTDTQYF. In DNA, the CDR3 is TGTGCCAGCAGCTCCTTCGAGAGGTTGGGCACAGATACGCAGTATTTT.

The V call is TRBV2, the J call TRBJ1-3, with D tentatively TRBD1 (6 bases). The ends were cut back, 7 bases at V and 5 bases at J, with 15 bases in the middle. CDR1 and CDR2 from the germline V gene are SNHLY and FYNNEI. The CDR3 has 14 amino acids. CDR3 in amino acids: CASTEGTGRNTIYF. DNA of the CDR3: TGTGCCAGCACCGAAGGTACAGGGCGAAACACCATATATTTT.

This clonotype was picked up a small number of times. This chain uses TRBV2 with TRBJ2-1; D gene uncertain. Trimming removed 2 bases at V and 4 bases at J, with 12 bases between. The CDR3 runs 15 residues. Germline loops: CDR1 SNHLY, CDR2 FYNNEI. The DNA for the CDR3 is TGTGCCAGCAGTGAATCAAGACTTGGGTACAATGAGCAGTTCTTC. It yields the protein CASSESRLGYNEQFF.

Concerning this clonotype: A read error may be the cause here, since a much bigger clone is one base away. CDR3 nucleotides: TGTGCCAGCTTAGCGCAGGGCACGAGCACCGGGGAGCTGTTTTTT. This translates into CASLAQGTSTGELFF. V is TRBV18 and J is TRBJ2-2; D could derive from TRBD1 or TRBD2 (5 bases each). The CDR3 runs to 15 residues. CDR1 and CDR2 from the germline V gene are KGHSH and LQKENI. V was trimmed by 7 bases and J by 4 bases, leaving 16 bases between them.

Worth noting for this clonotype: An end of the junction differs from the germline gene, which may be a read error. CDR3 protein: CASSQPGGDSYGYTF. CDR3 DNA sequence: TGCGCCAGCAGCCAGCCGGGTGGCGACTCCTATGGCTACACCTTC. The rearrangement uses TRBV5-5 and TRBJ1-2; D is ambiguous. Germline CDR1 and CDR2: SGHKS and YYEKEE (reference sequence). The CDR3 length is 15 residues.

The rearrangement uses TRBV3-1 and TRBJ2-1; 8 bases map to TRBD2. CDR1 LGHDT and CDR2 YNNKEL come from the germline V gene (reference sequence). CDR3 size: 17 residues. J lost 0 bases, V lost 4 bases, and 8 bases had no gene match. CDR3 nucleotides: TGTGCCAGCAGCCGGGGGAGCGGGGGCTCCTCCTACAATGAGCAGTTCTTC. Translation gives CASSRGSGGSSYNEQFF.

The rearrangement links TRBV6-1 to TRBJ2-7; 8 bases line up with TRBD2. CDR1 and CDR2 from the germline V gene are MNHNS and SASEGT. The CDR3 extends over 16 amino acids. J gave up 3 bases and V 5 bases, and 12 bases lay outside the gene matches. Here the CDR3 reads CASSTATRSGSYEQYF. CDR3 DNA: TGTGCCAGCAGTACCGCAACGAGGAGCGGGAGCTACGAGCAGTACTTC.

This clonotype came up many times. V gene TRBV4-3 combines with J gene TRBJ1-1; TRBD1 matches 7 bases. J gave up 3 bases and V 0 bases, and 4 bases lay outside the gene matches. CDR3 length: 15 residues. CDR1 is LGHNA and CDR2 is YSLEER in the germline V gene. Here the CDR3 reads CASSQDRDSDTEAFF. CDR3 nucleotides: TGCGCCAGCAGCCAAGACCGGGACAGCGACACTGAAGCTTTCTTT.

Of note for this clonotype: Given a much more abundant clone one base away, this may be a read error. The chain links TRBV7-2 to TRBJ1-4, with D tentatively TRBD1 (5 bases). The CDR3 spans 13 residues. Germline values: CDR1 SGHTA, CDR2 FQGNSA. The CDR3 DNA reads TGTGCCAACAGCGCGGGACCTAATGAAAAACTGTTTTTT. This sequence encodes CANSAGPNEKLFF.

Comments on this clonotype: The junction and the germline gene differ at one end; a read error may be behind it. The chain uses TRBV27 and TRBJ2-6, with TRBD1 as a possible D gene (5 bases). The CDR3 spans 15 residues. The V gene's germline CDR1 is MNHEY and CDR2 SMNVEV (reference sequence). CDR3 sequence reads: CASSLVGPGSNVLTF. DNA of the CDR3: TGTGCCAGCAGTTTAGTGGGGCCTGGGTCCAACGTCCTGACTTTC.

This clonotype was seen a few times. The gene calls are TRBV15 and TRBJ1-2, with D unresolved. Germline CDR1 LNHNV, CDR2 YYDKDF (reference sequence). V lost 0 bases, J lost 4 bases, and 12 bases lay in between. The CDR3 spans 15 residues. DNA of the CDR3: TGTGCCACCAGCAGAGATAGGTCGGCAGCCTATGGCTACACCTTC. This gives the protein CATSRDRSAAYGYTF.

The rearrangement uses TRBV18 and TRBJ1-1; 12 positions match TRBD1. CDR3 length equals 15 residues. CDR1 is KGHSH and CDR2 is LQKENI in the germline V gene. After removal of 3 bases from V and 6 bases from J, the junction contained 5 bases not matched to a gene. This chain's CDR3 is CASSPDRDRGPEAFF. The DNA for the CDR3 is TGTGCCAGCTCACCGGATCGGGACAGGGGGCCTGAAGCTTTCTTT.